This is a list of T cell receptor beta chains from one sample in a study of control samples from healthy donors and cancer patients. The protocol was immunoSEQ multiplex PCR, while the TCRdb copy is restricted to in-frame clones and leaves out a portion. The table has over 150,000 clones, more than 85% seen once. Sequencing was carried out using blood. Receptors were obtained from a woman between 40 and 55 years old in good health. Each CDR3 is given with its conserved first and last residue. A D gene is named only where the DNA matches it firmly. Rows give clone size only sometimes, using once, few, many, or a class for an expanded clone.

v_call: TRBV6-5; clone_size: .; d_call: .; j_call: TRBJ1-3; cdr3_length: 15; cdr3_nt: TGTGCCAGCAGACGCCGGGCCAACGAGGGAAACACCATATATTTT; cdr3_aa: CASRRRANEGNTIYF
v_call: TRBV7-9; clone_size: .; d_call: .; j_call: TRBJ1-2; cdr3_length: 14; cdr3_nt: TGTGCCAGCAGCTTATCTGGACCGGGCTATGGCTACACCTTC; cdr3_aa: CASSLSGPGYGYTF
v_call: TRBV4-1; clone_size: few; d_call: .; j_call: TRBJ1-5; cdr3_length: 16; cdr3_nt: TGCGCCAGCAGCCCATCCGGGGGGTATAGCAATCAGCCCCAGCATTTT; cdr3_aa: CASSPSGGYSNQPQHF
v_call: TRBV5-1; clone_size: .; d_call: .; j_call: TRBJ1-4; cdr3_length: 14; cdr3_nt: TGCGCCAGCAGCTTGAATGCGGGTAATGAAAAACTGTTTTTT; cdr3_aa: CASSLNAGNEKLFF
v_call: TRBV6-5; clone_size: once; d_call: TRBD1; j_call: TRBJ2-1; cdr3_length: 13; cdr3_nt: TGTGCCAGCAGATCCGACAGGGGGAATGAGCAGTTCTTC; cdr3_aa: CASRSDRGNEQFF
v_call: TRBV4-1; clone_size: .; d_call: .; j_call: TRBJ1-1; cdr3_length: 13; cdr3_nt: TGCGCCAGCAGCGCCCCCTGGTCAGGGAAAGCTTTCTTT; cdr3_aa: CASSAPWSGKAFF
v_call: TRBV5-4; clone_size: .; d_call: TRBD1; j_call: TRBJ2-5; cdr3_length: 13; cdr3_nt: TGTGCCACCTCGCCCCAGGGGGAAGAGACCCAGTACTTC; cdr3_aa: CATSPQGEETQYF
v_call: TRBV5-1; clone_size: .; d_call: .; j_call: TRBJ2-5; cdr3_length: 13; cdr3_nt: TGCGCCAGCAGCTTGGGTTCAGGGGAGACCCAGTACTTC; cdr3_aa: CASSLGSGETQYF
v_call: TRBV15; clone_size: .; d_call: .; j_call: TRBJ2-1; cdr3_length: 12; cdr3_nt: TGTGCCACCAGCAGAGCCGGGGGTGAGCAGTTCTTC; cdr3_aa: CATSRAGGEQFF
v_call: TRBV9; clone_size: .; d_call: TRBD2; j_call: TRBJ2-3; cdr3_length: 14; cdr3_nt: TGTGCCAGCAGCGTAGGGGTAGCGGGGAAGACGCAGTATTTT; cdr3_aa: CASSVGVAGKTQYF
v_call: TRBV5-6; clone_size: .; d_call: .; j_call: TRBJ1-4; cdr3_length: 15; cdr3_nt: TGTGCCAGCAGCTTGGGGGCAGGGGTACAGGAAAAACTGTTTTTT; cdr3_aa: CASSLGAGVQEKLFF
v_call: TRBV7-8; clone_size: .; d_call: TRBD2; j_call: TRBJ2-5; cdr3_length: 16; cdr3_nt: TGTGCCAGCAGCCCTACTAGCGGGAGAAATCTGGAGACCCAGTACTTC; cdr3_aa: CASSPTSGRNLETQYF
v_call: TRBV3-1/TRBV3-2; clone_size: .; d_call: TRBD2; j_call: TRBJ2-2; cdr3_length: 14; cdr3_nt: TGTGCCAGCAGCTCCTTAGCGGGCTCCGGGGAGCTGTTTTTT; cdr3_aa: CASSSLAGSGELFF
v_call: TRBV6-5; clone_size: once; d_call: .; j_call: TRBJ2-3; cdr3_length: 13; cdr3_nt: TGTGCCAGCACCCCCCCTGGGGAAGATACGCAGTATTTT; cdr3_aa: CASTPPGEDTQYF
v_call: TRBV4-1; clone_size: few; d_call: .; j_call: TRBJ1-3; cdr3_length: 14; cdr3_nt: TGCGCCAGCAGCCAAGGGTCGGCTGGAAACACCATATATTTT; cdr3_aa: CASSQGSAGNTIYF
v_call: TRBV18; clone_size: once; d_call: TRBD1; j_call: TRBJ1-6; cdr3_length: 17; cdr3_nt: TGTGCCAGCTCACCACCGGGACAGGGGGTCTATAATTCACCCCTCCACTTT; cdr3_aa: CASSPPGQGVYNSPLHF
v_call: TRBV2; clone_size: few; d_call: .; j_call: TRBJ1-5; cdr3_length: 13; cdr3_nt: TGTGCCAGCATGGGGTTTGGAGGTCAGCCCCAGCATTTT; cdr3_aa: CASMGFGGQPQHF
v_call: TRBV7-9; clone_size: .; d_call: .; j_call: TRBJ1-2; cdr3_length: 14; cdr3_nt: TGTGCCAGCAGCTTAGTTACGGGGCGCGGTGGCTACACCTTC; cdr3_aa: CASSLVTGRGGYTF
v_call: TRBV4-1; clone_size: .; d_call: .; j_call: TRBJ1-1; cdr3_length: 14; cdr3_nt: TGCGCCAGCAGCCAAGCCCCGGGAGGCACTGAAGCTTTCTTT; cdr3_aa: CASSQAPGGTEAFF
v_call: TRBV6-6; clone_size: .; d_call: .; j_call: TRBJ1-5; cdr3_length: 12; cdr3_nt: TGTGCCAGCAGTTCAGCGAGGGAGCCCCAGCATTTT; cdr3_aa: CASSSAREPQHF
v_call: TRBV7-2; clone_size: .; d_call: .; j_call: TRBJ1-1; cdr3_length: 16; cdr3_nt: TGTGCCAGCAGCTTAGGGGAGGGCAACATGAACACTGAAGCTTTCTTT; cdr3_aa: CASSLGEGNMNTEAFF
v_call: TRBV28; clone_size: few; d_call: .; j_call: TRBJ1-5; cdr3_length: 13; cdr3_nt: TGTGCCAGCAGGGCAGGGGCGGATCAGCCCCAGCATTTT; cdr3_aa: CASRAGADQPQHF
v_call: TRBV20-1; clone_size: .; d_call: .; j_call: TRBJ2-7; cdr3_length: 11; cdr3_nt: TGCAGTGCTTCGACCCGGTACGAGCAGTACTTC; cdr3_aa: CSASTRYEQYF
v_call: TRBV5-1; clone_size: .; d_call: .; j_call: TRBJ2-1; cdr3_length: 17; cdr3_nt: TGCGCCAGCAGCTCGATCCATACCCACCCGGGACTTCGAGAGCAGTTCTTC; cdr3_aa: CASSSIHTHPGLREQFF
v_call: TRBV18; clone_size: .; d_call: TRBD2; j_call: TRBJ2-5; cdr3_length: 14; cdr3_nt: TGTGCCAGCTCACTTACTAGCGCTGGAGAGACCCAGTACTTC; cdr3_aa: CASSLTSAGETQYF
v_call: TRBV20-1; clone_size: .; d_call: .; j_call: TRBJ2-5; cdr3_length: 13; cdr3_nt: TGCAGTGCTAGTAAGGCCTCCCTCGAGACCCAGTACTTC; cdr3_aa: CSASKASLETQYF
v_call: TRBV3-1/TRBV3-2; clone_size: .; d_call: .; j_call: TRBJ1-1; cdr3_length: 12; cdr3_nt: TGTGCCAGCAGCCAAGTGACCGGTGAAGCTTTCTTT; cdr3_aa: CASSQVTGEAFF